A selection of T cell receptor beta chains follows, all from one sample in a study of blood T cell repertoires in COVID-19. Measured with immunoSEQ multiplex PCR; TCRdb has only the in-frame clones, and not every one. The sample includes roughly 220,000 clones, 80% of them seen just once. Sequenced input: peripheral blood. These receptors were taken from a woman between 65 and 79 years old with acute or convalescent COVID-19. Both conserved end residues are part of each CDR3. The D gene is left open where the match is weak.

TRBD2 TRBJ2-7 TRBV5-6 CASSLSGREYEQYF
TRBD2 TRBJ2-3 TRBV6-1 CASSELAGGLEDTQYF
. TRBJ2-1 TRBV19 CASSIVTGNEQFF
. TRBJ1-6 TRBV3-1/TRBV3-2 CASSQDGGNSPLHF
TRBD2 TRBJ2-7 TRBV10-1 CASIIAGGPDEQYF
TRBD1 TRBJ1-1 TRBV14 CASSQVEIWTGTYTEAFF
. TRBJ1-6 TRBV30 CAWSGGMINSPLHF
TRBD2 TRBJ2-2 TRBV29-1 CSVRRELGTGELFF
. TRBJ2-2 TRBV19 CASSISRDTGELFF
. TRBJ1-6 TRBV27 CASSLRDARSYNSPLHF
. TRBJ2-1 TRBV7-8 CASSLAGQGYNEQFF
TRBD1 TRBJ1-2 TRBV19 CASSTRGQYSYGYTF
TRBD1 TRBJ1-4 TRBV5-4 CASSYGTVKNEKLFF
TRBD1 TRBJ2-2 TRBV14 CASSPRGPGTGELFF
. TRBJ2-7 TRBV6-5 CASSYSSPGKGREQYF
. TRBJ1-1 TRBV5-1 CASSSQGGNTEAFF
TRBD2 TRBJ2-7 TRBV5-4 CASSRWGRSGSGYEQYF
. TRBJ1-1 TRBV5-1 CASSLADDRGPDTEAFF
TRBD2 TRBJ2-3 TRBV2 CASSDAGASGTTYVADTQYF
TRBD2 TRBJ2-1 TRBV18 CASSPNSGGENEQFF
TRBD2 TRBJ2-7 TRBV11-2 CASSLTSGIYEQYF
. TRBJ1-1 TRBV5-1 CASSPDGGQGTEAFF
TRBD1 TRBJ1-5 TRBV6-5 CASRDRVNQPQHF
TRBD1 TRBJ2-3 TRBV5-6 CASSPEGQGTDTQYF
TRBD1 TRBJ2-1 TRBV19 CASSPGQGEDYNEQFF
. TRBJ1-1 TRBV5-5 CASSLAVDRYTEAFF
. TRBJ2-7 TRBV11-2 CASSSLRVSYEQYF
TRBD2 TRBJ2-1 TRBV3-1/TRBV3-2 CASSQVRSSGSGWFF
TRBD1 TRBJ2-7 TRBV7-8 CASSPRDRVSYEQYF
. TRBJ2-3 TRBV30 CAWSAGLITDTQYF
TRBD2 TRBJ2-1 TRBV5-1 CASSLGLAGIYNEQFF
TRBD1 TRBJ2-7 TRBV28 CASSFPGTGTSYEQYF
. TRBJ1-5 TRBV27 CASRGNQGYFNQPQHF
TRBD2 TRBJ2-1 TRBV7-3 CASSLSGRRDEQFF
. TRBJ1-2 TRBV11-2 CASSPSAGNYGYTF
. TRBJ2-1 TRBV11-2 CASSSPRGSSYNEQFF
TRBD1 TRBJ1-1 TRBV16 CASSHPGQGVDTEAFF
. TRBJ2-3 TRBV5-1 CASSSQARATSTDTQYF
. TRBJ2-1 TRBV18 CASSEELRWNEQFF
. TRBJ1-3 TRBV18 CASSPDFAGNTIYF
. TRBJ1-1 TRBV7-6 CASSLDRAEAFF
TRBD2 TRBJ2-2 TRBV2 CASSDRASGRNTGELFF
TRBD1 TRBJ2-4 TRBV7-9 CASSLGQGEGGQYF
TRBD1 TRBJ2-1 TRBV5-4 CASSLGQNEQFF